This paragraph reports one TCR beta chain. Its antigen is not yet known. No quality values exist for individual bases; no much larger clone is one base distant. In the germline V gene, CDR1 corresponds to LGHNA and CDR2 to YNFKEQ. Trimming leaves V shorter by 1 base and J shorter by 3 bases, with the junction holding 9 bases beyond the gene matches. The cysteine opens and the phenylalanine closes a CDR3 of 17 amino acids. Of all the DNA, just the CDR3 is kept, 51 bases in frame from base 1. In the prospective study, participants were about 18 to 95 years old, resided in around 25 geographic areas of the United States, and were enrolled through a virtual design. Cohort assignment in the prospective study relied on participant-reported clinical history from a screening survey and a study questionnaire. Recovered participants in ImmuneRACE Cohort 3 were defined as having two consecutive negative NP/OP PCR tests, clearance from a healthcare professional, or resolution of symptoms. In the prospective study, whole blood, serum and a nasopharyngeal or oropharyngeal swab were collected from each participant by mobile phlebotomists. Participants in the prospective study had the option to provide additional blood draws and questionnaires over an approximately 2-month period. Prospective study blood samples were shipped either frozen or at room temperature before DNA extraction.

TCRbeta CDR3 regions were amplified from genomic DNA using the immunoSEQ Assay, a bias-controlled multiplex PCR. The paper's processing steps were these. The number of nucleated cells in each sample was estimated from the amplification of reference gene primers within the assay. Sequence reads were collapsed and filtered to measure the absolute abundance of every unique TCRbeta CDR3 rearrangement. For each sample, productive Simpson clonality was calculated as the square root of Simpson's diversity index over productive rearrangements. TCRdb retrieved this table from immuneACCESS and kept in-frame rearrangements only. Not all clones are present; in checked studies, unresolved V genes account for under half, and no reason is known for the remainder. D and trimming come from the DNA, and the V and J calls and clone size come from that table. The sample data list fewer than 250,000 clones, and roughly 80% of these were observed just once. The leading ten clones occupy 3.2% of the sample.

This record belongs to a study of blood T cell repertoires in COVID-19 (TCRdb year 2020). Concerning the study at large: The collaborator samples originated in the United States, Italy and Spain and spanned the acute and convalescent phases of COVID-19. The dataset comprised deeply sampled blood TCRbeta repertoires from subjects exposed to, actively infected with, or recovered from COVID-19. Nearly every sample came with metadata listing a de-identified subject ID, COVID-19 status, age in years and sex. The repertoires were released in a freely available public database intended as a resource for research on the immune response to SARS-CoV-2. Samples were obtained from the ongoing ImmuneRACE study (first 160 participants) and from some 1,200 subjects provided by 6 global collaborators. HLA class I and class II types, where available, came from metadata supplied by the sample provider rather than from assay-based typing. The material from the prospective study consisted of cDNA or gDNA derived from T cells, B-cell-depleted T cells, or PBMCs.

Summary of the overall study and its limitations: How much clinical and demographic metadata was included differed by source and by participant, and the metadata was provided uncurated.

This TCR was recovered from a woman in her 30s who had recovered from COVID-19. The sample taken for sequencing was PBMCs or T cells enriched from blood (not recorded which). The chain employs TRBV4-2 and TRBJ2-3; a stretch of 8 junction bases matches TRBD1. The CDR3 protein is CASSQVGGQGITDTQYF. The nucleotides are TGTGCCAGCAGCCAAGTAGGAGGACAGGGAATAACAGATACGCAGTATTTT.